Presented here are 18 T cell receptor beta chains from one specimen sequenced in a study of T cell clones after liver transplantation. Profiled with immunoSEQ multiplex PCR; TCRdb holds only in-frame clones, not every one. Of fewer than 80,000 clones listed, less than 90% are singletons. This specimen consisted of CD4+ T cells from blood, obtained 48 months after liver transplant. The receptors were sampled from a human patient who received a liver transplant. Part of the T cell pool may stem from the graft donor.

This rearrangement joins TRBV2 to TRBJ2-1; 9 bases are a match to TRBD2. This CDR3 spans 13 amino acids. Germline V CDR1 and CDR2: SNHLY, FYNNEI. V gave up 6 bases and J gave up 3 bases; unmatched junction bases: 0. CDR3 nucleotide sequence: TGTGCCAGCAGGACTAGCGGCTACAATGAGCAGTTCTTC. Protein: CASRTSGYNEQFF.

In its sample, this clone was seen a few times. The chain employs TRBV7-2 and TRBJ1-1; D not certain. The CDR3 is 14 amino acids. Germline CDR1 SGHTA, CDR2 FQGNSA. V shed 4 bases and J shed 1 base, with 10 bases lying between them. CDR3 protein: CASSYARANTEAFF. Written as DNA, the CDR3 is TGTGCCAGCAGCTATGCGAGGGCGAACACTGAAGCTTTCTTT.

CDR3 bases: TGTGCCAGCAGCAAAGGTCGACCGAATTCACCCCTCCACTTT. Amino acids: CASSKGRPNSPLHF. The rearrangement joins TRBV21-1 to TRBJ1-6. TRBV21-1 is assigned pseudogene status. The CDR3 has 14 residues.

The V call is TRBV12-2, the J call TRBJ2-7; the table's D call TRBD2 went unverified against the DNA. TRBV12-2 is an annotated pseudogene. The CDR3 is made up of 11 amino acids. CDR3: CASRLDAEQYF. DNA for the CDR3: TGTGCAAGTCGCTTAGATGCGGAGCAGTACTTC.

This clone is classed as medium-sized (0.01 to 0.1%). This rearrangement joins TRBV5-1 to TRBJ2-3; D gene ambiguous. The CDR3 sequence is 13 residues long. V lost 4 bases and J lost 2, with 8 bases in between. Germline CDR1 reads SGHRS; CDR2 reads YFSETQ. CDR3 sequence reads: CASSPGVTDTQYF. DNA of the CDR3: TGCGCCAGCAGCCCGGGTGTCACAGATACGCAGTATTTT. The whole variable domain, filled in from reference TRBV5-1 and TRBJ2-3, reads KAGVTQTPRYLIKTRGQQVTLSCSPISGHRSVSWYQQTPGQGLQFLFEYFSETQRNKGNFPGRFSGRQFSNSRSEMNVSTLELGDSALYLCASSPGVTDTQYFGPGTRLTVL.

The chain carries TRBV7-6 and TRBJ2-5; no clear D. Per the germline V gene, CDR1 is SGHVS and CDR2 is FNYEAQ. The CDR3 is 15 residues long. V was shortened by 1 base and J by 1 base, with 10 bases between the two germline ends. CDR3 sequence reads: CASSLDTTVQETQYF. CDR3 in DNA: TGTGCCAGCAGCTTAGATACGACTGTCCAAGAGACCCAGTACTTC. Supplemented by reference TRBV7-6 and TRBJ2-5, the full variable domain reads GAGVSQSPRYKVTKRGQDVALRCDPISGHVSLYWYRQALGQGPEFLTYFNYEAQQDKSGLPNDRFSAERPEGSISTLTIQRTEQRDSAMYRCASSLDTTVQETQYFGPGTRLLVL.

The J gene is TRBJ2-5, the V gene TRBV11-3, with a tentative D call TRBD2 (5 bases). V shed 1 base and J shed 5 bases, with 11 bases lying between them. The CDR3 is 14 amino acids. The germline CDR1 and CDR2 sequences are SGHNT and YENEEA. The CDR3 DNA follows: TGTGCCAGCAGCTTAGGCTCGGGCGGGGAGACCCAGTACTTC. Amino acids: CASSLGSGGETQYF. The full variable domain, in which reference TRBV11-3 and TRBJ2-5 provide the parts outside the CDR3, is EAGVVQSPRYKIIEKKQPVAFWCNPISGHNTLYWYLQNLGQGPELLIRYENEEAVDDSQLPKDRFSAERLKGVDSTLKIQPAELGDSAVYLCASSLGSGGETQYFGPGTRLLVL.

The chain recombines TRBV11-1 with TRBJ1-1; 8 nucleotides align to TRBD1. The CDR3 spans 13 residues. The trim removed 5 bases at V and 5 bases at J, leaving 4 bases unmatched. Looked up from germline, CDR1 is SGHAT and CDR2 is FQDESV (reference sequence). The CDR3 loop is CASSDTGGTEAFF. CDR3 bases: TGTGCCAGCAGCGATACAGGGGGGACTGAAGCTTTCTTT.

The chain employs TRBV4-3 and TRBJ2-5; 14 bases line up with TRBD2. Looked up from germline, CDR1 is LGHNA and CDR2 is YSLEER. V lost 5 bases, J lost 6 bases, and 5 bases stayed unmatched. This CDR3 comprises 15 residues. CDR3 coding DNA: TGCGCCAGCAGCTTCGGGACTAGCGGGAGACAGACCCAGTACTTC. This encodes CASSFGTSGRQTQYF.

The rearrangement uses TRBV11-2 and TRBJ2-5; D remains ambiguous. The CDR3 has 13 residues. Germline loops: CDR1 SGHAT, CDR2 FQNNGV. The germline V and J ends were trimmed by 3 bases and 5 bases, with 10 bases remaining between them. The CDR3 region is CASSFLAFETQYF. The DNA for the CDR3 is TGTGCCAGCAGCTTCTTGGCGTTCGAGACCCAGTACTTC. The full variable domain, with the rest looked up from reference TRBV11-2 and TRBJ2-5, is EAGVAQSPRYKIIEKRQSVAFWCNPISGHATLYWYQQILGQGPKLLIQFQNNGVVDDSQLPKDRFSAERLKGVDSTLKIQPAKLEDSAVYLCASSFLAFETQYFGPGTRLLVL.

J is TRBJ2-3 and V is TRBV7-3; D unclear. CDR1 is SGHTA and CDR2 is FQGTGA in the germline V gene. Trimming pared 5 bases from V and 1 base from J, leaving 13 bases between. The CDR3 is made up of 15 amino acids. The CDR3 sequence is CASSPNRWGTDTQYF. The CDR3, as DNA: TGTGCCAGCAGCCCGAACCGGTGGGGCACAGATACGCAGTATTTT.

The chain uses TRBV6-1 and TRBJ1-6; 7 bases are shared with TRBD1. Per the germline V gene, CDR1 is MNHNS and CDR2 is SASEGT. The CDR3 is 14 amino acids. V shed 5 bases and J 8 bases; nucleotides not matched to a gene: 6. The CDR3 coding sequence is TGTGCCAGCAGTCCGCGGGACAGCGATTCACCCCTCCACTTT. Translating it yields CASSPRDSDSPLHF.

The gene calls are TRBV10-3 and TRBJ2-5, with D possibly being TRBD2 (6 bases). V lost 3 bases, J lost 5 bases, and 22 bases lay in between. The CDR3 contains 17 residues. Germline values: CDR1 ENHRY, CDR2 SYGVKD. CDR3 sequence: CAISDPQRDSFMETQYF. The DNA of the CDR3 is TGTGCCATCAGTGATCCCCAACGGGACTCCTTCATGGAGACCCAGTACTTC.

This rearrangement joins TRBV5-4 to TRBJ2-1; 10 bases map to TRBD2. The CDR3 runs 16 residues. V dropped 2 bases and J dropped 4; count of bases not matched to a gene: 6. Looked up from germline, CDR1 is SGHNT and CDR2 is YYREEE (reference sequence). CDR3 protein: CASSFSSGRTYNEQFF. The CDR3 DNA follows: TGTGCCAGCAGCTTCTCTAGCGGGAGAACTTACAATGAGCAGTTCTTC.

This sequence joins TRBV28 and TRBJ2-1; D call uncertain. The CDR3 sequence is 14 residues long. Germline loops: CDR1 MDHEN, CDR2 SYDVKM. The ends were cut back, 3 bases at V and 9 bases at J, with 15 bases in the middle. CDR3 bases: TGTGCCAGCAGTTTTATCATAGGATTCGGTGAGCAGTTCTTC. Its translation is CASSFIIGFGEQFF.

The V gene is TRBV27, the J gene TRBJ1-4; 8 positions match TRBD1. Per the germline V gene, CDR1 is MNHEY and CDR2 is SMNVEV (reference sequence). The CDR3 runs to 16 residues. With V trimmed by 6 bases and J by 4 bases, 10 bases remained unmatched. CDR3 residues: CASRRTGRYGNEKLFF. CDR3 DNA: TGTGCCAGCAGGAGGACAGGGAGATACGGTAATGAAAAACTGTTTTTT.

This clone was picked up a small number of times. V and J are TRBV29-1 and TRBJ1-1, with D possibly being TRBD1 (5 bases). Trimming stripped 6 bases from V and 1 base from J, with 15 bases between. Germline loops: CDR1 SQVTM, CDR2 ANQGSEA. The CDR3 has 14 amino acids. For the CDR3, the DNA is TGCAGCGTCACGAGGGGCGGTGGGAACACTGAAGCTTTCTTT. This codes for CSVTRGGGNTEAFF.

This chain connects TRBV2 to TRBJ1-5; D unclear. The V end lost 7 bases, the J end lost 7 bases, and 11 bases lay between the germline ends. Looked up from germline, CDR1 is SNHLY and CDR2 is FYNNEI. This CDR3 has 12 amino acids. The CDR3 nucleotides read TGTGCCAGCAATCTTCAGTTCCAGCCCCAGCATTTT. Translated: CASNLQFQPQHF.